The rows below give T cell receptor beta chains drawn from one sample of a study of tumor-infiltrating lymphocytes in oesophageal squamous cell carcinoma. Each CDR3 protein is one row after TCRdb ran MiXCR on the PCR reads. The table has under 15,000 distinct CDR3 sequences, about three fifths seen once. Sequenced: esophageal tumor tissue. The receptors were gathered from a female donor with esophageal squamous cell carcinoma. The CDR3 runs from the conserved cysteine through the conserved F or W. A D gene is named only where the DNA matches it firmly. Clone size, where shown, is once, few, many, or a class for clones that have expanded.

j_gene: TRBJ2-1; v_gene: TRBV7-9; d_gene: TRBD1; abundance: -; len: 15; CDR3aa: CASSSGTGKHNEQFF; CDR3nt: TGTGCCAGCAGCTCCGGGACAGGGAAGCACAATGAGCAGTTCTTC
j_gene: TRBJ2-3; v_gene: TRBV7-6; d_gene: TRBD1; abundance: few; len: 14; CDR3aa: CASSQGQRTDTQYF; CDR3nt: TGTGCCAGCAGCCAGGGACAGCGCACAGATACGCAGTATTTT
j_gene: TRBJ2-5; v_gene: TRBV7-9; d_gene: TRBD2; abundance: few; len: 14; CDR3aa: CASSLTGTRETQYF; CDR3nt: TGTGCCAGCAGCCTTACAGGGACTAGAGAGACCCAGTACTTC
j_gene: TRBJ1-1; v_gene: TRBV28; d_gene: -; abundance: -; len: 15; CDR3aa: CASSLGGAGNTEAFF; CDR3nt: TGTGCCAGCAGTTTAGGAGGGGCCGGGAACACTGAAGCTTTCTTT
j_gene: TRBJ2-6; v_gene: TRBV7-2; d_gene: -; abundance: few; len: 14; CDR3aa: CASSLGQGANVLTF; CDR3nt: TGTGCCAGCAGCTTAGGGCAGGGGGCCAACGTCCTGACTTTC
j_gene: TRBJ2-7; v_gene: TRBV28; d_gene: -; abundance: -; len: 13; CDR3aa: CASTRGVGNEQYF; CDR3nt: TGTGCCAGTACAAGGGGGGTCGGCAATGAGCAGTACTTC
j_gene: TRBJ2-7; v_gene: TRBV11-3; d_gene: -; abundance: -; len: 14; CDR3aa: CASSLEGSSYEQYF; CDR3nt: TGTGCCAGCAGCTTAGAAGGGAGCTCCTACGAGCAGTACTTC
j_gene: TRBJ2-3; v_gene: TRBV7-2; d_gene: TRBD2; abundance: -; len: 16; CDR3aa: CASSKTSGRNEDTQYF; CDR3nt: TGTGCCAGCAGCAAGACTAGCGGGAGAAATGAAGATACGCAGTATTTT
j_gene: TRBJ1-3; v_gene: TRBV7-8; d_gene: TRBD1; abundance: -; len: 15; CDR3aa: CASSENRGAGNTIYF; CDR3nt: TGTGCCAGCAGCGAGAACAGGGGCGCTGGAAACACCATATATTTT
j_gene: TRBJ2-2; v_gene: TRBV7-3; d_gene: -; abundance: -; len: 14; CDR3aa: CASSLNQYTGELFF; CDR3nt: TGTGCCAGCAGCTTAAACCAGTACACCGGGGAGCTGTTTTTT